The present T cell receptor beta chain was sequenced within a study of T cell responses to AZD1222 COVID-19 vaccine (dated by TCRdb to the early 2020s). Some background on the complete study: TCR sequencing was performed for approximately 240 trial participants, of whom 207 were given two doses of AZD1222 and approximately 26 were given two doses of MenACWY control vaccine. Enrollment into the trials was organized by age into subgroups of 18-55, 56-69 and 70-plus years, and those subgroups contained about 160, 30 and 59 TCR-sequenced participants, respectively.

In light of the paper, this sample's time point label describes: about 28 days (+/-7) after the second vaccine dose. Because spike-specific TCR depth and breadth did not differ between the two schedules, AZD1222 recipients who got a second dose at roughly 4 weeks were pooled with those who got a second dose at roughly 12 weeks. Vaccinee samples came from UK trials COV001 and COV002, including a single-blind randomized controlled phase 2/3 trial of AZD1222 (ChAdOx1 nCoV-19) in healthy adults. For TCRbeta chain sequencing, PBMC samples from trial participants were taken at day 0 and at day 28 after the second dose. The paper as a whole reports these results and caveats: Reportedly, close to half of the unique spike-specific TCRs recognized epitopes lying outside the regions that are mutated in the B.1.351 and B.1.1.7 variants. Spike-specific TCR breadth and depth rose significantly after two AZD1222 doses compared with day 0 and with MenACWY recipients. In the small 56-69-year group, the increase in depth fell short of significance, most likely because of low power. Conclusions about previously exposed vaccinees are limited, since just 6 or 7 AZD1222 recipients were seropositive for SARS-CoV-2 at baseline. The whole spike protein was spanned by vaccine-associated CD4 TCRs, and dominant responses were seen in regions 160-218 and 743-854. Most participants were white British and females outnumbered males, and the authors suggested that clonal diversity may have been underestimated. No day 14 peak-response samples were available, so repertoires were characterized only after the peak T cell response.

About this clone itself: Its binding antigen is unknown. It has no much larger one-base neighbor in the sample; base qualities were not kept.

Clipping removes 0 bases from V and 4 bases from J, with 7 as the unmatched junction base count. The CDR3 numbers 16 residues from cysteine through phenylalanine. The kept DNA is CDR3 alone, 48 bases in frame from the first base. Reading the germline V gene gives CDR1 SGHRS and CDR2 YFSETQ. The CDR3 regions of human TCRbeta chains were analyzed by immunosequencing. As for the original processing: TCRs in the repertoires were matched against a reference library of SARS-CoV-2-specific TCRs that had been generated with the MIRA antigen-specificity platform. Breadth was defined as the fraction of unique TCRs that were SARS-CoV-2-associated, and depth was defined as the fraction of total T cells that were SARS-CoV-2-associated. Using the MIRA data, each spike-specific TCR was mapped to the spike region that the TCR reacts to and placed in a CD4 or CD8 class. Log10-transformed breadth and depth values were compared by one-way ANOVA with Sidak's multiple comparisons tests. Here the immuneACCESS table is served through TCRdb, limited to in-frame sequences with V and J called. Missing clones are a known gap in these copies; in checked studies unresolved V genes cover under half, and the rest lacks a known reason. The V and J calls and clone size were taken over from that table, and D and trimming were inferred from the DNA. The sample includes tens of thousands of clones, with about 89% observed a single time. Of the sample, approximately 5% is held by the ten largest clones.

This sequence originates from an adult who received the AZD1222 COVID-19 vaccine. The sample in question was peripheral blood, obtained 28 days after the second AZD1222 dose. The chain links TRBV5-1 with TRBJ1-1; 9 bases in between match TRBD1. The nucleotide sequence is given as TGCGCCAGCAGCTTGGAGTCTTGGACAGGGGTCACTGAAGCTTTCTTT. Its product reads: CASSLESWTGVTEAFF.